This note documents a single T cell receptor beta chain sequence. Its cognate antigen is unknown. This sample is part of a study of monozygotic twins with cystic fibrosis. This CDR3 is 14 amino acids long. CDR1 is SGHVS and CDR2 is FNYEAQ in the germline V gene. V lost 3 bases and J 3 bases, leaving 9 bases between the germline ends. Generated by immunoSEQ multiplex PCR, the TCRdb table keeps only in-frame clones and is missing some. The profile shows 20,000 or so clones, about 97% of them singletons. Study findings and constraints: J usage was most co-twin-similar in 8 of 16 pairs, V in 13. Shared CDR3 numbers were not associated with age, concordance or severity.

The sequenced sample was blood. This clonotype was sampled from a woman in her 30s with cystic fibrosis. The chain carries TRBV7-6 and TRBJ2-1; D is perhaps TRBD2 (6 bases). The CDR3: CASSLASDYNEQFF. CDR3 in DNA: TGTGCCAGCAGCTTGGCTAGCGACTACAATGAGCAGTTCTTC.